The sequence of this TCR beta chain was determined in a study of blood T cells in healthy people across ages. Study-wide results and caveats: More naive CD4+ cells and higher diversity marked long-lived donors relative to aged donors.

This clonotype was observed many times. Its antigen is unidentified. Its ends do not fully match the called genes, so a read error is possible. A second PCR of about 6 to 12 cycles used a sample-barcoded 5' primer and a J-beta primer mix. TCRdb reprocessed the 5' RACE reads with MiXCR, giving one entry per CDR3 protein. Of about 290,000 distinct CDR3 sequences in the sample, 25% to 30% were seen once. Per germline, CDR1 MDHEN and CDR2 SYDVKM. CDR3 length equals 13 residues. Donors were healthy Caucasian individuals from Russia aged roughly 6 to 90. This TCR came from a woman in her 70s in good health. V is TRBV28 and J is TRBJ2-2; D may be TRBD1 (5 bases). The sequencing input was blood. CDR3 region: CASSSQGTGELFF. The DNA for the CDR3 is TGCGCCAGCAGCTCCCAGGGAACCGGGGAGCTGTTTTTT. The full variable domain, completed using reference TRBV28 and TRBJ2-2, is DVKVTQSSRYLVKRTGEKVFLECVQDMDHENMFWYRQDPGLGLRLIYFSYDVKMKEKGDIPEGYSVSREKKERFSLILESASTNQTSMYLCASSSQGTGELFFGEGSRLTVL.